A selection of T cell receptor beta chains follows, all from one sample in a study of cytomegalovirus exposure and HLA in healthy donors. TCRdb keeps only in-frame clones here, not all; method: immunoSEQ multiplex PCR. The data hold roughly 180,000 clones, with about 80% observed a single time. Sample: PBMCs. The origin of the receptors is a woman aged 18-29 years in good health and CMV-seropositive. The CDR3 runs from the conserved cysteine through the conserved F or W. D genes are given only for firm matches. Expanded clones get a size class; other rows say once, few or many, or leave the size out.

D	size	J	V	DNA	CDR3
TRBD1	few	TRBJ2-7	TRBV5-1	TGCGCCAGCAGTAATGGTCTCCTAGGGGGCAGCCACGAGCAGTACTTC	CASSNGLLGGSHEQYF
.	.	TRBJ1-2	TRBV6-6	TGTGCCAGCAGTATACGGGACACGGTTTCTGGCTACACCTTC	CASSIRDTVSGYTF
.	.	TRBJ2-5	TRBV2	TGTGCCAGCAGGGAGGGACGGCAAGAGACCCAGTACTTC	CASREGRQETQYF
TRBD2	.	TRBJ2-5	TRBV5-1	TGCGCCAGCAGCGTGGGACTAGCGGTACAAGAGACCCAGTACTTC	CASSVGLAVQETQYF
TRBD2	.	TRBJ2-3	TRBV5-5	TGTGCCAGCAGCTCTTTTCGAGCGGGGGGCACAGATACGCAGTATTTT	CASSSFRAGGTDTQYF
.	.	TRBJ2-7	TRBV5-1	TGCGCCAGCAGCCCCGGACAGCCCTACGAGCAGTACTTC	CASSPGQPYEQYF
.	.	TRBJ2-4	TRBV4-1	TGCGCCAGCAGCCAAGTTCCCAGTCTAGCCAAAAACATTCAGTACTTC	CASSQVPSLAKNIQYF
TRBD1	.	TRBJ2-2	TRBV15	TGTGCCACCAGCCACAGGGGGCCCCTCAGTACCGGGGAGCTGTTTTTT	CATSHRGPLSTGELFF
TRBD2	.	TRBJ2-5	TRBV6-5	TGTGCCAGCAGCGGACTAGCGGGGGGCCGAGAGACCCAGTACTTC	CASSGLAGGRETQYF
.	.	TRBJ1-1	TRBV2	TGTGCCAGCAGTGTAGCCCTACAGGGATTAGAAGCTTTCTTT	CASSVALQGLEAFF
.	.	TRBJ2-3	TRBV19	TGTGCCAGTAGTAGGTCCACCCAGGGGGATACGCAGTATTTT	CASSRSTQGDTQYF
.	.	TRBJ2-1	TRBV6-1	TGTGCGGGGGGTAGGACCTACAATGAGCAGTTCTTC	CAGGRTYNEQFF
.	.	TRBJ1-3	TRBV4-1	TGCGCCACCTCGTCCGGGGGTTCTGGAAACACCATATATTTT	CATSSGGSGNTIYF
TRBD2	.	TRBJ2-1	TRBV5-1	TGCGCCAGCAGCTTGGAGGGAGCGGGGGGTTACGAGCAGTTCTTC	CASSLEGAGGYEQFF
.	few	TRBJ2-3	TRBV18	TGTGCCAGCTCACTGGGGCCTCCGAGCACAGATACGCAGTATTTT	CASSLGPPSTDTQYF
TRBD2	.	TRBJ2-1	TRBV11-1	TGTGCCAGCAGCTTGTTTCCTAGCGGGGCCTACAATGAGCAGTTCTTC	CASSLFPSGAYNEQFF
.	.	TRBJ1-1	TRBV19	TGTGCCAGTGCGAGCCGGGAACTGAACACTGAAGCTTTCTTT	CASASRELNTEAFF
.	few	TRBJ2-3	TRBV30	TGTGCCTGGAGAATAAACACAGATACGCAGTATTTT	CAWRINTDTQYF
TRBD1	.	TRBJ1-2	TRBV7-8	TGTGCCAGCAGCCCAATCGACAGGGGATACAACTATGGCTACACCTTC	CASSPIDRGYNYGYTF
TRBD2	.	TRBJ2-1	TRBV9	TGTGCCAGCAGTTGGGGACTAGCGGGGAACAATGAGCAGTTCTTC	CASSWGLAGNNEQFF
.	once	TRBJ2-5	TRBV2	TGTGCCAGCAGTAACCCGCGCGGACAGGAGACCCAGTACTTC	CASSNPRGQETQYF
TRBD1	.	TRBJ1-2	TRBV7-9	TGTGCCAGCAACGACGTTGGCAGGGGGCACGACTACACCTTC	CASNDVGRGHDYTF
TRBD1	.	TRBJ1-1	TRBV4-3	TGCGCCAGCAGCCGCCGGGACAGTTTTTGGACTGAAGCTTTCTTT	CASSRRDSFWTEAFF
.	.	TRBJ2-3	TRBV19	TGTGCCAGTAGTATCGCCGTAGGTCTAGCTATTGCAGATACGCAGTATTTT	CASSIAVGLAIADTQYF
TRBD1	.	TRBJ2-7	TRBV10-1	TGCGCCAGCAGTGGGACAGGGGATTACGAGCAGTACTTC	CASSGTGDYEQYF
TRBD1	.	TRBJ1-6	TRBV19	TGTGCCAGTAGTCTCAAGGGACAGGGGAATTCACCCCTCCACTTT	CASSLKGQGNSPLHF
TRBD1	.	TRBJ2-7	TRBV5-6	TGTGCCAGCAGCTTGGGGGACAGCCCCTACGAGCAGTACTTC	CASSLGDSPYEQYF
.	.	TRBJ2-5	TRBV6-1	TGTGCCAGCAGTGAAGGGACAGTACAAGAGACCCAGTACTTC	CASSEGTVQETQYF
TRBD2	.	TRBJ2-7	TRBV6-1	TGTGCCAGCAGTGAAGTTCCCGTAGTAGCGGGGAGCTCCTACGAGCAGTACTTC	CASSEVPVVAGSSYEQYF
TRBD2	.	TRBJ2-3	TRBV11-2	TGTGCCAGCAGCCGGGCGGGGAGGGGTAGAACAGATACGCAGTATTTT	CASSRAGRGRTDTQYF
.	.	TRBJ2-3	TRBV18	TGTGCCAGCTCACCGATCGGACAGTTTAGCACAGATACGCAGTATTTT	CASSPIGQFSTDTQYF
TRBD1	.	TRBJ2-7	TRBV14	TGTGCCAGCAGCCTAGGACAGGGTCCCTACGAGCAGTACTTC	CASSLGQGPYEQYF
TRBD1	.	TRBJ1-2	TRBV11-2	TGTGCCAGCAGCTCGTTGACAGGGCTCGTGAGAGGCTACACCTTC	CASSSLTGLVRGYTF
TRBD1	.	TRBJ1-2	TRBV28	TGTGCCAGCAACCCAGGAGGGACAGGTGGTGGCTACACCTTC	CASNPGGTGGGYTF
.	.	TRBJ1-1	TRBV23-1	TGCGCCAGCAGTCCCACCAGGGGAAATACTGAAGCTTTCTTT	CASSPTRGNTEAFF
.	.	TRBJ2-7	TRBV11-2	TGTGCCAGCAGCCCGACAGCCCGTACAGGGCGCTACGAGCAGTACTTC	CASSPTARTGRYEQYF
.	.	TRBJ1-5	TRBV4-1	TGCGCCAGCAGCCAAGGGAGGGGCAGAACAAAAGATCAGCCCCAGCATTTT	CASSQGRGRTKDQPQHF
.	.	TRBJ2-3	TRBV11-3	TGTGCCACCACGGGGGATAAAGATACGCAGTATTTT	CATTGDKDTQYF
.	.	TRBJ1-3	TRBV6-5	TGTGCCAGCAGTTACTCCGTATCTGGAAACACCATATATTTT	CASSYSVSGNTIYF
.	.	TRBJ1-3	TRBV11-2	TGTGCCAGCAGCTCGTCCGGGATCCCTGGAAACACCATATATTTT	CASSSSGIPGNTIYF
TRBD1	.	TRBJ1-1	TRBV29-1	TGCAGCTTGAGGAGACAGGGTGACATTGAAGCTTTCTTT	CSLRRQGDIEAFF
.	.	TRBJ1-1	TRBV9	TGTGCCAGCAGCCCCCAAAACACTGAAGCTTTCTTT	CASSPQNTEAFF
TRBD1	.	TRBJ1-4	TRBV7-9	TGTGCCAGCAGCCCGGACAGGGAAGGTGAAAAACTGTTTTTT	CASSPDREGEKLFF
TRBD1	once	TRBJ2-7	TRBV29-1	TGCAGCGTTTCTATTCCGACAGGGGGCTCCTACGAGCAGTACTTC	CSVSIPTGGSYEQYF
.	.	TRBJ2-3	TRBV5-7	TGTGCCAGCAGCTTCGGGGACAGGGGCTCTAGCGGGGGCCTCCATACGCAGTATTTT	CASSFGDRGSSGGLHTQYF
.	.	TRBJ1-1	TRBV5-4	TGTGCCAGCAGCTCTAAAATGAACACTGAAGCTTTCTTT	CASSSKMNTEAFF
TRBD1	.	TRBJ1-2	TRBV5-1	TGCGCCAGCAGCTCGACAGGGAAAGAGGAGTCTGGCTACACCTTC	CASSSTGKEESGYTF
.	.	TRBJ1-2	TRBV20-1	TGCAGTGGCCTAGCTAACTATGGCTACACCTTC	CSGLANYGYTF
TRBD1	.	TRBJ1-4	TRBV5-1	TGCGCCAGCAGCGGGCGGACCGGGACAGGGATTCCAACTAATGAAAAACTGTTTTTT	CASSGRTGTGIPTNEKLFF
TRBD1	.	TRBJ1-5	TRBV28	TGTGCCAGCAGTTTGGGGACAGGGGGGTATAGCAATCAGCCCCAGCATTTT	CASSLGTGGYSNQPQHF
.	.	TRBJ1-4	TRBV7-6	TGTGCCAGCAGCTTAGGTCAACATAATGAAAAACTGTTTTTT	CASSLGQHNEKLFF
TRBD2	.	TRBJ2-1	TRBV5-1	TGCGCCAGCAGCTTGGCCAAGGATAGCGGGGGCGTCTACAATGAGCAGTTCTTC	CASSLAKDSGGVYNEQFF
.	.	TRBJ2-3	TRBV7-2	TGTGCCAGCAGCTTAGGATCCGGGACTGTCACAGATACGCAGTATTTT	CASSLGSGTVTDTQYF